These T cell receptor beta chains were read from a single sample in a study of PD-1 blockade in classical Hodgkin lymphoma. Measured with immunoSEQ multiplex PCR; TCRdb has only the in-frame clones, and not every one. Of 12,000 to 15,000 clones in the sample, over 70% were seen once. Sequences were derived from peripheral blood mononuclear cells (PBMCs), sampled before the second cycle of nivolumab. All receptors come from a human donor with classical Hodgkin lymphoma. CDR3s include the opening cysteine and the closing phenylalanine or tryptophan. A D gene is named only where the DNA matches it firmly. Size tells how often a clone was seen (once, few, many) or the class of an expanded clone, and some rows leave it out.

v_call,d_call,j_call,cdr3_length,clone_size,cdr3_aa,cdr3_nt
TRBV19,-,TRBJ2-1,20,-,CASSMQGASALVSPYNEQFF,TGTGCCAGTAGTATGCAAGGGGCCAGTGCCTTAGTATCCCCCTACAATGAGCAGTTCTTC
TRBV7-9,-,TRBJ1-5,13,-,CASSSHGNQPQHF,TGTGCCAGCAGCTCGCATGGCAATCAGCCCCAGCATTTT
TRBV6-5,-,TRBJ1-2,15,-,CASRRDSLTQGGYTF,TGTGCCAGCAGACGAGATAGCCTGACTCAGGGTGGCTACACCTTC
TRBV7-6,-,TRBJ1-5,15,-,CASSANRAPNQPQHF,TGTGCCAGCAGCGCCAACAGGGCCCCCAATCAGCCCCAGCATTTT
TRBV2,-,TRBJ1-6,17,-,CASRGGTSSKYNSPLHF,TGTGCCAGCAGAGGCGGGACATCCAGCAAATATAATTCACCCCTCCACTTT
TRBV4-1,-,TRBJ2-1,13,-,CASSQDKGDEQFF,TGCGCCAGCAGCCAAGATAAAGGGGATGAGCAGTTCTTC
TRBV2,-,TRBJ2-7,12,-,CASRQDSYEQYF,TGTGCCAGCCGACAGGACTCCTACGAGCAGTACTTC
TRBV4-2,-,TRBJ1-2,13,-,CASSQEAAYGYTF,TGTGCCAGCAGCCAAGAGGCAGCCTATGGCTACACCTTC
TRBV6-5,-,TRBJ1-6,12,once,CASRQGRSPLHF,TGTGCCAGCAGGCAGGGTCGCTCACCCCTCCACTTT
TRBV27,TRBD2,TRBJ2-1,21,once,CASRETGERLAGGPYHNEQFF,TGTGCCAGCAGGGAAACAGGGGAACGACTAGCGGGGGGGCCTTATCACAATGAGCAGTTCTTC
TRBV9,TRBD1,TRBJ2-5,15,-,CASSPSTGGQETQYF,TGTGCCAGCAGCCCCTCGACAGGGGGACAAGAGACCCAGTACTTC
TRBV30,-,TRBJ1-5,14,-,CAWLQGFGNQPQHF,TGTGCCTGGCTCCAGGGGTTTGGCAATCAGCCCCAGCATTTT
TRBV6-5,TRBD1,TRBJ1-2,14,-,CASTPGTGIYGYTF,TGTGCCAGCACCCCCGGGACAGGAATCTATGGCTACACCTTC
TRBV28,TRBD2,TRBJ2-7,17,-,CASSHILRDYNSYEQYF,TGTGCCAGCAGTCACATTCTCCGGGACTACAACTCCTACGAGCAGTACTTC
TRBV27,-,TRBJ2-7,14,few,CASSLRSPFYEQYF,TGTGCCAGCAGTTTACGATCCCCTTTCTACGAGCAGTACTTC
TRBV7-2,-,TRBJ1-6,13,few,CASSLDRSQPLHF,TGTGCCAGCAGCTTAGATCGTAGTCAACCCCTCCACTTT
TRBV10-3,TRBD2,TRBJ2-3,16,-,CAISVGSGGARDTQYF,TGTGCCATCAGTGTCGGGAGCGGGGGGGCCAGAGATACGCAGTATTTT
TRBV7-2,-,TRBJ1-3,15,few,CASSLVTSGGNTIYF,TGTGCCAGCAGCTTAGTTACCTCCGGTGGAAACACCATATATTTT
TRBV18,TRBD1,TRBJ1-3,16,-,CASSPRTGESGNTIYF,TGTGCCAGCTCACCTCGGACAGGGGAGTCTGGAAACACCATATATTTT
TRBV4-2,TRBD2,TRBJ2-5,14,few,CASSQTSGRETQYF,TGTGCCAGCAGCCAAACTAGCGGGCGGGAGACCCAGTACTTC
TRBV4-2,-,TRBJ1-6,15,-,CASSQAGQYNSPLHF,TGTGCCAGCAGCCAAGCAGGACAGTATAATTCACCCCTCCACTTT
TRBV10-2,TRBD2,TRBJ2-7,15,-,CASGLGLAGAYEQYF,TGCGCCAGCGGGCTCGGACTAGCGGGGGCCTACGAGCAGTACTTC
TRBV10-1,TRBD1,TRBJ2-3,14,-,CASSDTQGADTQYF,TGCGCCAGCAGTGATACACAGGGGGCAGATACGCAGTATTTT
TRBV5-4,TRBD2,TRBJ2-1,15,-,CASSFVAGDYNEQFF,TGTGCCAGCAGCTTTGTAGCGGGGGACTACAATGAGCAGTTCTTC
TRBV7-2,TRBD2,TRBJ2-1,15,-,CASSPTGGSYNEQFF,TGTGCCAGCAGCCCCACGGGGGGTTCATACAATGAGCAGTTCTTC
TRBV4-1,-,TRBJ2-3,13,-,CASSQGLGDTQYF,TGCGCCAGCAGCCAAGGATTGGGGGATACGCAGTATTTT
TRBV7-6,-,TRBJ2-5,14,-,CASSLDRAQETQYF,TGTGCCAGCAGCTTAGACAGGGCTCAAGAGACCCAGTACTTC
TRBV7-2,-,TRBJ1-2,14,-,CASSFLSRDYGYTF,TGTGCCAGCAGCTTCCTGTCCCGGGACTATGGCTACACCTTC
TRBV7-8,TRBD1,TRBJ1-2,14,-,CASSLAQGAYGYTF,TGTGCCAGCAGCTTAGCGCAGGGGGCGTACGGCTACACCTTC
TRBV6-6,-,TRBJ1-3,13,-,CASIGVAGNTIYF,TGTGCCAGCATTGGGGTGGCTGGAAACACCATATATTTT
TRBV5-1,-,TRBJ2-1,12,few,CASSLEQGEQFF,TGCGCCAGCAGCTTGGAACAGGGTGAGCAGTTCTTC
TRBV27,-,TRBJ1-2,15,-,CASSLSGALLGGYTF,TGTGCCAGCAGTTTATCCGGGGCGCTATTGGGGGGCTACACCTTC
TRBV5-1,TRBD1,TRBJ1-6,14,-,CASSLGTGNSPLHF,TGCGCCAGCAGCTTGGGGACAGGGAATTCACCCCTCCACTTT
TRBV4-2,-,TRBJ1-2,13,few,CASSQGGNYGYTF,TGTGCCAGCAGCCAAGGAGGGAACTATGGCTACACCTTC
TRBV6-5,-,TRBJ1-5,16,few,CASSYSSDSRNQPQHF,TGTGCCAGCAGCTACTCCTCGGACTCTAGGAATCAGCCCCAGCATTTT
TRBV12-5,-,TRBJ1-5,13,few,CASGISGGQPQHF,TGTGCTAGTGGTATATCTGGGGGTCAGCCCCAGCATTTT
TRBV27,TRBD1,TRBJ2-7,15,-,CASSPLDRGNYEQYF,TGTGCCAGCAGCCCACTGGACAGGGGGAACTACGAGCAGTACTTC
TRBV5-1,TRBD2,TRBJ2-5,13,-,CASSFSSGWASYF,TGCGCCAGCAGCTTTTCTAGCGGGTGGGCCTCTTACTTC
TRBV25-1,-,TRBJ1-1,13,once,CASSLAVGTEAFF,TGTGCCAGCAGCCTGGCGGTTGGGACTGAAGCTTTCTTT
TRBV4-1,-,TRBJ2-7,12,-,CASSQERGEQYF,TGTGCCAGCAGCCAAGAGAGGGGCGAGCAGTACTTC
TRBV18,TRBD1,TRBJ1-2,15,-,CASSPRTGEDYGYTF,TGTGCCAGCTCACCACGGACAGGGGAGGACTATGGCTACACCTTC